The 7 T cell receptor beta chains below were found in one sample sequenced in a study of neurological immune-mediated disorders. TCRdb re-called the 5' RACE reads through MiXCR, storing one row per CDR3 protein. The sample lists tens of thousands of distinct CDR3 sequences, less than 5.5% occurring once. Sample: PBMCs. The receptor set was obtained from a woman aged 30 to 39 with multiple sclerosis.

This clonotype was observed a few times. The chain couples TRBV24-1 to TRBJ1-1; 7 bases fit TRBD1. CDR1 and CDR2 (germline): KGHDR, SFDVKD. The CDR3 is 12 amino acids. V shed 4 bases and J 10 bases; nucleotides not matched to a gene: 5. CDR3 bases: TGTGCCACCAGTGACCGGGACAGCGGAGCTTTCTTT. Protein sequence: CATSDRDSGAFF.

This clonotype has a count of ten or more. The gene calls are TRBV20-1 and TRBJ1-1; perhaps TRBD1 as D (5 bases). This CDR3 contains 14 residues. CDR1 is DFQATT and CDR2 is SNEGSKA in the germline V gene (reference sequence). Trimming stripped 0 bases from V and 4 bases from J, with 12 bases between. This chain's CDR3 is CSARDPGGGTEAFF. The CDR3 DNA reads TGCAGTGCTAGAGATCCGGGGGGGGGCACTGAAGCTTTCTTT.

The sample holds many counts of this clonotype. This chain uses TRBV12-3 or TRBV12-4 with TRBJ2-7; TRBD1 matches at 8 bases. Trimming cost V 6 bases and J 6 bases; bases outside gene matches: 4. The CDR3 length is 12 residues. The CDR3 DNA is TGTGCCAGCAGCAACGACAGGGGCGAGCAGTACGTC. Translated: CASSNDRGEQYV.

In its sample, this clonotype was seen many times. The chain uses TRBV20-1 and TRBJ2-1, with D perhaps TRBD2 (5 bases). The CDR3 is 14 amino acids. Between the trimmed V and J ends, which lost 5 bases and 5 bases, there was a span of 16 bases. Germline lookup yields CDR1 DFQATT and CDR2 SNEGSKA (reference sequence). CDR3 sequence (DNA): TGCAGTGCTGTAGGGAGAAAGACTAACAATGAGCAGTTCTTC. This gives the protein CSAVGRKTNNEQFF.

This clonotype was picked up many times. The chain employs TRBV5-1 and TRBJ2-4; D may be TRBD1 (5 bases). The CDR3 is 14 amino acids. V gave up 4 bases and J gave up 5 bases, with 13 bases separating them. Germline V gene lookup returns CDR1 SGHRS and CDR2 YFSETQ. The CDR3 reads CASSLRAAENIQYF. The CDR3 bases are TGCGCCAGCAGCCTCAGGGCGGCCGAAAACATTCAGTACTTC.

This clonotype was picked up many times. The V call is TRBV7-8, the J call TRBJ2-1; 12 nucleotides line up with TRBD2. The ends lost 0 bases at V and 3 bases at J; junction bases unmatched: 0. This CDR3 has 16 residues. The germline CDR1 and CDR2 sequences are SGHVS and FQNEAQ. CDR3 sequence: CASSLATSGSYNEQFF. Written as DNA, the CDR3 is TGTGCCAGCAGCTTAGCGACTAGCGGGAGCTACAATGAGCAGTTCTTC.

This clonotype was detected a few times. The chain carries TRBV5-1 and TRBJ2-4, with 7 bases identical to TRBD1. CDR3 length equals 15 residues. Germline V gene data show CDR1 as SGHRS and CDR2 as YFSETQ. V lost 4 bases, J lost 0 bases, and 4 bases stayed unmatched. In DNA, the CDR3 is TGCGCCAGCAGCCCCCCAGGGGGAGCCAAAAACATTCAGTACTTC. This encodes CASSPPGGAKNIQYF. The full variable domain, completed using reference TRBV5-1 and TRBJ2-4, is KAGVTQTPRYLIKTRGQQVTLSCSPISGHRSVSWYQQTPGQGLQFLFEYFSETQRNKGNFPGRFSGRQFSNSRSEMNVSTLELGDSALYLCASSPPGGAKNIQYFGAGTRLSVL.